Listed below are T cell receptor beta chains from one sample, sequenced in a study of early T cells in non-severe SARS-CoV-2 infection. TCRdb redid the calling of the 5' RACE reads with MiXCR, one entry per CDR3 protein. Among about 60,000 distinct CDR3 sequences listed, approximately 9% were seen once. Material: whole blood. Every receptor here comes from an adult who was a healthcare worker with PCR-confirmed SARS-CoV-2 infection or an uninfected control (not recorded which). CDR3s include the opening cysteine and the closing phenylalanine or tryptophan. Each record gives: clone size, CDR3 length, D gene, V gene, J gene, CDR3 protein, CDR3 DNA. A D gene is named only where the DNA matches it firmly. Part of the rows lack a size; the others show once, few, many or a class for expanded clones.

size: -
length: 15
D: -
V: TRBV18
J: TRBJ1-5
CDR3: CASSPQDGSNQPQHF
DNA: TGTGCCAGCTCACCCCAGGACGGTAGCAATCAGCCCCAGCATTTT

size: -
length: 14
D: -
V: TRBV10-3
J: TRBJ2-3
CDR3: CAIGERDRTDTQYF
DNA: TGTGCCATCGGTGAGAGGGATCGCACAGATACGCAGTATTTT

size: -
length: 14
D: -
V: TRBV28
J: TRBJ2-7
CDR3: CASSYPVRTYEQYF
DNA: TGTGCCAGCAGTTACCCCGTCAGGACCTACGAGCAGTACTTC

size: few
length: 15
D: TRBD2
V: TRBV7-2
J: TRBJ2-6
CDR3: CASSPRGVRANVLTF
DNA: TGTGCCAGCAGCCCCCGGGGGGTGAGGGCCAACGTCCTGACTTTC

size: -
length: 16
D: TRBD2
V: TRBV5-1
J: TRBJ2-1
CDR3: CASTPLAGRRTNEQFF
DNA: TGCGCCAGCACCCCTTTAGCGGGGCGCCGCACCAATGAGCAGTTCTTC

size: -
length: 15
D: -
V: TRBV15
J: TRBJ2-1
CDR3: CATSREGGSYNEQFF
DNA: TGTGCCACCAGCAGAGAGGGAGGTTCCTACAATGAGCAGTTCTTC

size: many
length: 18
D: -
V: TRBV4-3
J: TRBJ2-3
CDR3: CASSQGAVWERATDTQYF
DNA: TGCGCCAGCAGCCAAGGAGCTGTCTGGGAGCGGGCCACAGATACGCAGTATTTT

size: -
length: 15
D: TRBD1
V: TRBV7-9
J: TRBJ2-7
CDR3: CASSSRQGTSYEQYF
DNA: TGTGCCAGCAGCTCACGACAGGGTACCTCCTACGAGCAGTACTTC

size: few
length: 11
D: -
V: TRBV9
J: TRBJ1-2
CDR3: CASSGGEGYTF
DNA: TGTGCCAGCAGCGGAGGAGAGGGCTACACCTTC

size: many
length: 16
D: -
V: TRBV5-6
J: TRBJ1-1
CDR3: CASSRDGRRVNTEAFF
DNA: TGTGCCAGCAGCAGGGACGGCCGGAGGGTGAACACTGAAGCTTTCTTT

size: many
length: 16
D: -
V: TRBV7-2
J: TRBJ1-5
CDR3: CASSFTGISSNQPQHF
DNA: TGTGCCAGCAGCTTTACAGGGATTTCTAGCAATCAGCCCCAGCATTTT

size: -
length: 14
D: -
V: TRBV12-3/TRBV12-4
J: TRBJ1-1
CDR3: CASSFPGMNTEAFF
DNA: TGTGCCAGCAGTTTCCCGGGGATGAACACTGAAGCTTTCTTT

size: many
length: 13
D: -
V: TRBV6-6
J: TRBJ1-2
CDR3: CASSARRSYGYTF
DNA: TGTGCCAGCAGTGCAAGGAGAAGCTATGGCTACACCTTC

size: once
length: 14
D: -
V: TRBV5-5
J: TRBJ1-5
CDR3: CASSPQYSNQPQHF
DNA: TGTGCCAGCAGCCCACAGTATAGCAATCAGCCCCAGCATTTT

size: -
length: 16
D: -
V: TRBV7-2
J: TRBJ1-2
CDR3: CASSPWPRGKNYGYTF
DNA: TGTGCCAGCAGCCCCTGGCCAAGGGGGAAGAACTATGGCTACACCTTC

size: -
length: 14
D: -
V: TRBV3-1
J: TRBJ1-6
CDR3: CASRLQGGHSPLHF
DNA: TGTGCCAGCAGACTACAGGGAGGGCATTCACCCCTCCACTTT

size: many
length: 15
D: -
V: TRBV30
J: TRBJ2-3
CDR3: CAWSVGQGSTDTQYF
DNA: TGTGCCTGGAGTGTAGGGCAGGGCAGCACAGATACGCAGTATTTT

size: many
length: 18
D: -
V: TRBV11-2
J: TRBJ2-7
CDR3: CASSLLHPRDGFSGEQYF
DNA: TGTGCCAGCAGCTTGTTACACCCCCGAGACGGGTTTTCGGGCGAGCAGTACTTC

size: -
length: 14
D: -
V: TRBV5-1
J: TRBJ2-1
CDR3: CASSSVADYNEQFF
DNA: TGCGCCAGCAGCTCGGTAGCGGATTACAATGAGCAGTTCTTC

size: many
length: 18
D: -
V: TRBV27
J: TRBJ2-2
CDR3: CASSPHPWGSYSTGELFF
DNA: TGTGCCAGCAGTCCCCACCCGTGGGGATCCTATTCCACCGGGGAGCTGTTTTTT

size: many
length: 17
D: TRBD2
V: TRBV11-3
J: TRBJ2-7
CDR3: CASSQTGRVFSAYEQYF
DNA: TGTGCCAGCAGCCAGACCGGGAGGGTATTTAGTGCCTACGAGCAGTACTTC

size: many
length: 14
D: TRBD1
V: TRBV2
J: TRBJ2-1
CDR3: CASSRRTGGAEQFF
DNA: TGTGCCAGCAGTAGGCGGACAGGGGGAGCTGAGCAGTTCTTC

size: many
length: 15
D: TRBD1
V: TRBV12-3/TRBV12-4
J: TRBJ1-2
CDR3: CASSLSRTGFFGYTF
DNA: TGTGCCAGCAGTTTGTCCCGGACAGGCTTCTTTGGCTACACCTTC

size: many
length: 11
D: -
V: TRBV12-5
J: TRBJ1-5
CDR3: CASGHGWPQHF
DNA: TGTGCTAGTGGCCACGGATGGCCCCAGCATTTT

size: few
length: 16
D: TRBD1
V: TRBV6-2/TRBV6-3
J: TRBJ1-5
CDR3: CASSYPGTGDGQPQHF
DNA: TGTGCCAGCAGTTACCCTGGGACAGGGGACGGCCAGCCCCAGCATTTT

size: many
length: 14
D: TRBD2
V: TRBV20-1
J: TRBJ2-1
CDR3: CSAPSGRNYNEQFF
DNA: TGCAGTGCGCCGAGCGGGAGGAATTACAATGAGCAGTTCTTC

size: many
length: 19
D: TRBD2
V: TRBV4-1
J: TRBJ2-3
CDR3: CASSQDPPLTSGYTDTQYF
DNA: TGCGCCAGCAGCCAAGATCCCCCCTTGACTAGCGGGTACACAGATACGCAGTATTTT

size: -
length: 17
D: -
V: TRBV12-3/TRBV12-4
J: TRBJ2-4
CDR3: CASSPKDGGLAKNIQYF
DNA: TGTGCCAGCAGTCCGAAGGATGGCGGGTTAGCCAAAAACATTCAGTACTTC

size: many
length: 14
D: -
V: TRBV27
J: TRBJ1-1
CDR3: CASSPGDRRTEAFF
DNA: TGTGCCAGCAGTCCTGGGGACCGTAGGACTGAAGCTTTCTTT

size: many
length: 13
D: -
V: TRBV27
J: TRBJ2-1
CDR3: CASSSPRGKEQFF
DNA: TGTGCCAGCAGTTCACCTAGGGGTAAAGAGCAGTTCTTC

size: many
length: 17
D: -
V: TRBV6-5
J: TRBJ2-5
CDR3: CASRYLYRFLYQETQYF
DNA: TGTGCCAGCAGATACCTTTACAGATTCCTGTACCAAGAGACCCAGTACTTC

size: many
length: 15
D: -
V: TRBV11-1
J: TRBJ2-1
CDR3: CASSLRSALYNEQFF
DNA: TGTGCCAGCAGCTTAAGGTCGGCCCTCTACAATGAGCAGTTCTTC

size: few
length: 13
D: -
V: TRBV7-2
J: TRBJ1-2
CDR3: CASSSDLRIGYTF
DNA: TGTGCCAGCAGCTCGGACCTTAGAATTGGCTACACCTTC

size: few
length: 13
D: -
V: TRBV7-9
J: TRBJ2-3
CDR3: CASSLWREDTQYF
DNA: TGTGCCAGCAGCTTATGGAGGGAAGATACGCAGTATTTT

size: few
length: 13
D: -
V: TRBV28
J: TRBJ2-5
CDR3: CASNFGHQETQYF
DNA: TGTGCCAGCAATTTCGGACACCAAGAGACCCAGTACTTC

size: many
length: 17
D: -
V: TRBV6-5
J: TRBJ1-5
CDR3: CASSALAVGGSNQPQHF
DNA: TGTGCCAGCAGTGCCCTCGCTGTGGGAGGGAGCAATCAGCCCCAGCATTTT

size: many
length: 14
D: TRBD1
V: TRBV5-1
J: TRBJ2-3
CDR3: CASSLAQGADTQYF
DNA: TGCGCCAGCAGCTTGGCCCAGGGGGCAGATACGCAGTATTTT

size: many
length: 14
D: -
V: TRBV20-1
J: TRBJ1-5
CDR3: CSAIEQGRGQPQHF
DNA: TGCAGTGCGATCGAACAGGGACGTGGTCAGCCCCAGCATTTT

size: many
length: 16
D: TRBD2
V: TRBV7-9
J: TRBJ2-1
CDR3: CASSVPSGVRVNEQFF
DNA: TGTGCCAGCAGCGTCCCTAGCGGGGTGAGGGTAAATGAGCAGTTCTTC

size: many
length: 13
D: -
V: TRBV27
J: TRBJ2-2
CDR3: CASRFLNTGELFF
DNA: TGTGCCAGCAGATTTCTGAACACCGGGGAGCTGTTTTTT

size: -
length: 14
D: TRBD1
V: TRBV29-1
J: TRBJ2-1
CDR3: CSVQRQGPHNEQFF
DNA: TGCAGCGTCCAACGACAGGGTCCGCACAATGAGCAGTTCTTC

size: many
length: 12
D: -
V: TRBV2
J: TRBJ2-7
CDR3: CASSEGRIVQYF
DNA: TGTGCCAGCAGTGAAGGCCGCATCGTGCAGTACTTC